The present T cell receptor (beta chain) was sequenced within a study of beta chain features in type 1 diabetes. Between the trimmed V and J ends, which lost 3 bases and 3 bases, there was a span of 12 bases. Germline values: CDR1 SGDLS, CDR2 YYNGEE. This CDR3 region has 14 residues. This clone was seen a few times. Every bit of the isolated RNA underwent reverse transcription, so sequencing read expressed TCRB transcripts. The assay was immunoSEQ multiplex PCR, and TCRdb's table has in-frame clones only and misses some. Of under 300,000 clones in the sample, approximately 8% were seen once. The source of this sequence is a woman aged 18-29 years in good health. The specimen was central memory CD4+ T cells from blood. The chain employs TRBV9 and TRBJ1-2; tentatively, D is TRBD1 (6 bases). CDR3 DNA: TGTGCCAGCAGCGCCGGCGGACAGCACTATGGCTACACCTTC. This codes for CASSAGGQHYGYTF. Combining the CDR3 with reference TRBV9 and TRBJ1-2 gives the whole variable domain DSGVTQTPKHLITATGQRVTLRCSPRSGDLSVYWYQQSLDQGLQFLIQYYNGEERAKGNILERFSAQQFPDLHSELNLSSLELGDSALYFCASSAGGQHYGYTFGSGTRLTVV.